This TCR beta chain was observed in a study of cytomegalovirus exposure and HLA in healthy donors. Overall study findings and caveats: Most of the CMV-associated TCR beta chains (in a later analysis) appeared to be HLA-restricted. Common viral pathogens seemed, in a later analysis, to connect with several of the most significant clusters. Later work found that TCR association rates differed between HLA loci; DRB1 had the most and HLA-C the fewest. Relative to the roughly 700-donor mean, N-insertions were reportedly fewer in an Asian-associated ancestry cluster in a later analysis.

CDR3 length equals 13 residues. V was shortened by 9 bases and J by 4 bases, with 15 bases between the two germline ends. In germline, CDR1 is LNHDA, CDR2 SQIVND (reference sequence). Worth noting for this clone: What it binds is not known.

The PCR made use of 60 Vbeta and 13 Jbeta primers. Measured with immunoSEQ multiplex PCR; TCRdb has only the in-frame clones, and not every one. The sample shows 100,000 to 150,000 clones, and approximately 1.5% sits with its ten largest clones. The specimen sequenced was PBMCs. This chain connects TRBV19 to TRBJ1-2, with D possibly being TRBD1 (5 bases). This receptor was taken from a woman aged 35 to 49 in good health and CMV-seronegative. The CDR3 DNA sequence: TGTGCCAGCCGTTTAGGGGCTTCCTATGGCTACACCTTC. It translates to CASRLGASYGYTF.